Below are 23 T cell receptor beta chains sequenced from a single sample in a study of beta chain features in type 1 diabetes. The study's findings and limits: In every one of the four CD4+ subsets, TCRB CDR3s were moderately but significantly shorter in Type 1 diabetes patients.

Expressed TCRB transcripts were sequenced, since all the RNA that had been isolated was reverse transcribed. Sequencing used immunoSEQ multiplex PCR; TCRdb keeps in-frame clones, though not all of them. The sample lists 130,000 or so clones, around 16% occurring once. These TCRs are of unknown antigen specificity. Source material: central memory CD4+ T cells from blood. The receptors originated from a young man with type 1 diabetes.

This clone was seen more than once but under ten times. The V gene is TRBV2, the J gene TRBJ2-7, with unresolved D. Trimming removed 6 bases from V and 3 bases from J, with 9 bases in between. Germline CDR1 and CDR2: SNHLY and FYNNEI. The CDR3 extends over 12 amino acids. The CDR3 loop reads CASSITSYEQYF. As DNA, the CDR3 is TGTGCCAGCAGCATTACAAGCTACGAGCAGTACTTC.

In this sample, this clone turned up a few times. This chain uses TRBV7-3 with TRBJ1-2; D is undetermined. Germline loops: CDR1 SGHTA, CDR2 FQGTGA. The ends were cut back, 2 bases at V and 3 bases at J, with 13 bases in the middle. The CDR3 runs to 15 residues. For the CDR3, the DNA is TGTGCCAGCAGCTTAGCTTCCGGGCAGCACTATGGCTACACCTTC. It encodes CASSLASGQHYGYTF.

The CDR3 protein is CASSSLRDRANEQFF. In nucleotides, the CDR3 is TGTGCCAGCAGTTCCCTCCGGGACAGGGCGAATGAGCAGTTCTTC. This sequence joins TRBV28 and TRBJ2-1; TRBD1 aligns across 9 bases. The germline V gene has CDR1 MDHEN and CDR2 SYDVKM. This CDR3 region has 15 residues. V was pared by 4 bases and J by 7 bases, with 8 bases of the junction left unmatched. Variable domain in full (rest from reference TRBV28 and TRBJ2-1): DVKVTQSSRYLVKRTGEKVFLECVQDMDHENMFWYRQDPGLGLRLIYFSYDVKMKEKGDIPEGYSVSREKKERFSLILESASTNQTSMYLCASSSLRDRANEQFFGPGTRLTVL.

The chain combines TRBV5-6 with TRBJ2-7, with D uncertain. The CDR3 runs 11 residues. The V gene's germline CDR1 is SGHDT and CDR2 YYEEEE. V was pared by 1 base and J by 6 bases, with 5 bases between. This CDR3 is CASSLYREQYF. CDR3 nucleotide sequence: TGTGCCAGCAGCTTGTACCGCGAGCAGTACTTC.

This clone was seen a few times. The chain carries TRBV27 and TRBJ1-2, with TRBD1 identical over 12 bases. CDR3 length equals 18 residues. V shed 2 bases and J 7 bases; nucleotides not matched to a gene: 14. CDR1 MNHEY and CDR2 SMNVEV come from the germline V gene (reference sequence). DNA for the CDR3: TGTGCCAGCAGTTTAAGCGGAGGGACAGGGGGCGAGACGGGTGGCTACACCTTC. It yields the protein CASSLSGGTGGETGGYTF.

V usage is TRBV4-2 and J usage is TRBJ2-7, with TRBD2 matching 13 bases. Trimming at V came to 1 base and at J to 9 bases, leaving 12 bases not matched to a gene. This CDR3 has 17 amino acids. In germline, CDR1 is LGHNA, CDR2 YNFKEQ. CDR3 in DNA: TGTGCCAGCAGCCAAGCCGGCGGGACTAGCGGGGCCTCCGGGCAGTACTTC. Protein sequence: CASSQAGGTSGASGQYF.

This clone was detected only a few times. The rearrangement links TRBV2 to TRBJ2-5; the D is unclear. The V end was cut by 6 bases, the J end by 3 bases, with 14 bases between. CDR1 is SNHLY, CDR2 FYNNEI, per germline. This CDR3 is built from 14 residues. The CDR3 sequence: CASRAAVGKETQYF. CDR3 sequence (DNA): TGTGCCAGCAGGGCAGCCGTAGGGAAAGAGACCCAGTACTTC.

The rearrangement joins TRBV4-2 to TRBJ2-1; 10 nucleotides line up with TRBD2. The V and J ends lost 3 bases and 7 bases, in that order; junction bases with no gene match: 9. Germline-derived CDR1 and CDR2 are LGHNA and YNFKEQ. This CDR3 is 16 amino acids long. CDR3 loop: CASSQDLAGARNEQFF. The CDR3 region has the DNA TGTGCCAGCAGCCAGGACCTAGCGGGGGCCCGGAATGAGCAGTTCTTC.

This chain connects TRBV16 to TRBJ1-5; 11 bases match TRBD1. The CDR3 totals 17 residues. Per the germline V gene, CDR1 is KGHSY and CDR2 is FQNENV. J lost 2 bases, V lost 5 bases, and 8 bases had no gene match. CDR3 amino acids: CASSGRTGGRGNQPQHF. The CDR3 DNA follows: TGTGCCAGCAGCGGACGGACAGGGGGCCGGGGCAATCAGCCCCAGCATTTT.

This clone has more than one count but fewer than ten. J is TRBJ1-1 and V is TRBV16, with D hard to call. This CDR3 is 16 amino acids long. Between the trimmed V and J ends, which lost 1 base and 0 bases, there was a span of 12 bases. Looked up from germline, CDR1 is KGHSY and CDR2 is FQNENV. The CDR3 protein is CASSQLDNPLNTEAFF. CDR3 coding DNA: TGTGCCAGCAGCCAATTAGATAATCCGTTGAACACTGAAGCTTTCTTT.

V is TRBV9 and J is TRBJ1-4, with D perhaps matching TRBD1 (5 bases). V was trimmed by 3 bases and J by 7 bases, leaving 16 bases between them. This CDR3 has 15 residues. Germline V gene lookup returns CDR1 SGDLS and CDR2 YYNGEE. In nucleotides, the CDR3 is TGTGCCAGCAGCGGGCCCTGGCAGGGTGGTGAAAAACTGTTTTTT. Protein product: CASSGPWQGGEKLFF.

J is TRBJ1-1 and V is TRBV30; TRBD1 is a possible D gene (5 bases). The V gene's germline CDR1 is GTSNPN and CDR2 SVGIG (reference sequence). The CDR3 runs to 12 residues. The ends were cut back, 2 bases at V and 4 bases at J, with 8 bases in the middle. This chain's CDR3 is CAWSSGGTEAFF. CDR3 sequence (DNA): TGTGCCTGGAGTTCCGGGGGCACTGAAGCTTTCTTT.

The CDR3 DNA reads as TGTGCCAGCAGCTTTATCAGGGAAGGCACCGGGGAGCTGTTTTTT. Its translation: CASSFIREGTGELFF. The V and J genes are TRBV7-9 and TRBJ2-2, with TRBD1 as a possible D gene (5 bases). CDR1 and CDR2 (germline): SEHNR, FQNEAQ (reference sequence). The V end lost 3 bases, the J end lost 4 bases, and 12 bases lay between the germline ends. The CDR3 runs to 15 residues.

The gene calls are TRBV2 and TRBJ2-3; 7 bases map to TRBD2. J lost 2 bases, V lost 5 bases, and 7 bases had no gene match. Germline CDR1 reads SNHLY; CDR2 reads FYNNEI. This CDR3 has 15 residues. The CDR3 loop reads CASSPSSGTTDTQYF. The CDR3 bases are TGTGCCAGCAGTCCCTCTAGCGGTACCACAGATACGCAGTATTTT.

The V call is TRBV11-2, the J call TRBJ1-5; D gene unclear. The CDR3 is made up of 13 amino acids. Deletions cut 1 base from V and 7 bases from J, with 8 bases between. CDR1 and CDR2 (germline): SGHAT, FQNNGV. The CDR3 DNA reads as TGTGCCAGCAGCTTAGCTCTACGGCAGCCCCAGCATTTT. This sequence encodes CASSLALRQPQHF.

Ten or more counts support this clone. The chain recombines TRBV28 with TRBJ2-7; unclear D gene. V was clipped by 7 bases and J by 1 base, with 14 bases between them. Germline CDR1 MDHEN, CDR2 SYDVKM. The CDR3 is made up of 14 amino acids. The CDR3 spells CASTDPEPSYEQYF. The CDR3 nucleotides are TGTGCCAGCACGGACCCAGAACCTTCCTACGAGCAGTACTTC.

The chain's CDR3 is CASSPITGLEQYF. As DNA, the CDR3 is TGTGCCAGCAGCCCGATAACGGGGCTCGAGCAGTACTTC. V usage is TRBV7-2 and J usage is TRBJ2-7; either TRBD1 or TRBD2 may fit D (5 bases each). The CDR3 loop spans 13 amino acids. V lost 5 bases, J lost 6 bases, and 14 bases lay in between. The germline V gene has CDR1 SGHTA and CDR2 FQGNSA.

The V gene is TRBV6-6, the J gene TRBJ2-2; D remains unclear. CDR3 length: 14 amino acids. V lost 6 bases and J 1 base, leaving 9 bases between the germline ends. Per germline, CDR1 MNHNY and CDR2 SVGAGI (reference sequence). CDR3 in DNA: TGTGCCAGCAGGGCTTTACAGAACACCGGGGAGCTGTTTTTT. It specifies CASRALQNTGELFF.

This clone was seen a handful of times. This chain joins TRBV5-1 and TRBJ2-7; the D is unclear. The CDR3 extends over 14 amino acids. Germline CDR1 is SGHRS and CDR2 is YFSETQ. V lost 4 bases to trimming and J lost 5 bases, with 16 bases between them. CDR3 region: CASSLRVVGDEQYF. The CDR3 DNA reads TGCGCCAGCAGCCTCCGGGTCGTGGGTGACGAGCAGTACTTC.

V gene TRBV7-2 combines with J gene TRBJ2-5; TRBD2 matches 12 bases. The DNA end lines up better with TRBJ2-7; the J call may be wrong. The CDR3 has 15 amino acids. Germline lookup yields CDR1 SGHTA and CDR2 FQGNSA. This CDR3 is CASSLELAGGTEQYF. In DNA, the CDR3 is TGTGCCAGCAGCTTAGAACTAGCGGGAGGTACCGAGCAGTACTTC.

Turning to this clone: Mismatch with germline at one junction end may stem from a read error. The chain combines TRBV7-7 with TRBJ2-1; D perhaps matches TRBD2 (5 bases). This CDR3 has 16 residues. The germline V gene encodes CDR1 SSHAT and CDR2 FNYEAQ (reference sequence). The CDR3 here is CASSLLAGGFGNEQFF. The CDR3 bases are TGTGCTAGCAGCTTATTGGCCGGCGGGTTCGGCAATGAGCAGTTCTTC.

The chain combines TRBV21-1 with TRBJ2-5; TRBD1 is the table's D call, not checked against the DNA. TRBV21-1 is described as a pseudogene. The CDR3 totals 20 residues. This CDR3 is CASSRGPTGTTVQYQETQYF. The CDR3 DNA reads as TGTGCCAGCAGCAGAGGCCCAACCGGGACAACAGTACAGTACCAAGAGACCCAGTACTTC.

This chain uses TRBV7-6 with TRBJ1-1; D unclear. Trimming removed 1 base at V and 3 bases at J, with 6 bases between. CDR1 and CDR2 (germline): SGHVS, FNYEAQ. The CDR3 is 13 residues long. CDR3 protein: CASSLGRHTEAFF. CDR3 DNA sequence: TGTGCCAGCAGCTTAGGACGGCACACTGAAGCTTTCTTT.